This TCR beta chain was captured by sequencing in a study of shared clonotypes between healthy human individuals. Method: immunoSEQ multiplex PCR; TCRdb's copy keeps in-frame clones and lacks some. Among 1.4 million to 1.5 million clones listed, around 97% were seen once. J was trimmed by 0 bases and V by 0 bases; bases with no gene match: 8. The germline V gene encodes CDR1 SEHNR and CDR2 FQNEAQ (reference sequence). This CDR3 contains 17 residues. This receptor was identified in a man aged 25 to 40 in good health. Specimen: naive CD4+ T cells sorted from blood. Subset meaning: CD45RA+ positively selected. V gene TRBV7-9 combines with J gene TRBJ2-7; 7 nucleotides align to TRBD2. The CDR3 loop reads CASSLADMGGISYEQYF. CDR3 in DNA: TGTGCCAGCAGCTTAGCGGATATGGGAGGGATCTCCTACGAGCAGTACTTC. The whole variable domain, remainder taken from reference TRBV7-9 and TRBJ2-7, is DTGVSQNPRHKITKRGQNVTFRCDPISEHNRLYWYRQTLGQGPEFLTYFQNEAQLEKSRLLSDRFSAERPKGSFSTLEIQRTEQGDSAMYLCASSLADMGGISYEQYFGPGTRLTVT.